This T cell receptor beta chain was captured in a study of glioma-infiltrating T cells after dendritic cell vaccination. In the study overall: Autologous tumor lysate was loaded overnight onto monocyte-derived dendritic cells grown about 7 days with IL-4 and GM-CSF. Three intradermal dendritic cell vaccine injections were given every two weeks.

This CDR3 region has 13 residues. Trimming cost V 2 bases and J 3 bases, with 7 bases left between them. Germline CDR1 KGHSH, CDR2 LQKENI. This clone appeared a single time. What it recognizes is unknown. The immunoSEQ assay amplified TCRB CDR3 from up to roughly 2 ug DNA. Only in-frame clones appear in the TCRdb table, and some are missing; sequencing was by immunoSEQ multiplex PCR. The sample contains some 30,000 clones, roughly 90% of which appear only once. Points from the study as a whole: The cohort had few patients with full blood and tumor sets.

The chain joins TRBV18 to TRBJ1-2, with D possibly TRBD1 on 5 matching bases. The sample in question was blood, obtained before dendritic cell vaccination. This receptor was identified in a human donor with glioblastoma. DNA of the CDR3: TGTGCCAGCTCACCATCGACAGACTATGGCTACACCTTC. Protein: CASSPSTDYGYTF.